This T cell receptor beta chain originates from a study of blood T cell repertoires in COVID-19. Original analysis: Scientists estimated how many nucleated cells there were by amplifying reference gene primers. The method was immunoSEQ multiplex PCR; TCRdb's version includes in-frame clones alone and lacks a portion of them. V, J and clone size were drawn from that table, and D and trimming were deduced from the DNA. The data hold under 250,000 clones, with approximately 88% observed a single time. The CDR3 length is 16 residues. Between the trimmed V and J ends, which lost 3 bases and 4 bases, there was a span of 16 bases. Germline lookup yields CDR1 LNHDA and CDR2 SQIVND (reference sequence).

The receptor comes from a man between 35 and 55 years old with acute or convalescent COVID-19. The sample consisted of peripheral blood. V usage is TRBV19 and J usage is TRBJ1-5, with D uncertain. Written as DNA, the CDR3 is TGTGCCAGTAGTATCCCTTCGGGAATACGTAATCAGCCCCAGCATTTT. It codes for CASSIPSGIRNQPQHF.